Included here is one T cell receptor beta chain sequence, with context. The method was immunoSEQ multiplex PCR; TCRdb's version includes in-frame clones alone and lacks a portion of them. The sample includes some 230,000 clones, about 88% of them seen just once. This sample was taken from a study of blood T cell repertoires in COVID-19. V gave up 2 bases and J gave up 3 bases; unmatched junction bases: 4. Germline values: CDR1 SGHDT, CDR2 YYEEEE. This CDR3 is 14 amino acids long. The receptor comes from a man aged 50 to 60 who had recovered from COVID-19. V and J are TRBV5-6 and TRBJ2-7, with 8 bases identical to TRBD1. Source material: peripheral blood. The CDR3 bases are TGTGCCAGCAGCTTTCGACAGGGGAGCTACGAGCAGTACTTC. Amino acids: CASSFRQGSYEQYF.